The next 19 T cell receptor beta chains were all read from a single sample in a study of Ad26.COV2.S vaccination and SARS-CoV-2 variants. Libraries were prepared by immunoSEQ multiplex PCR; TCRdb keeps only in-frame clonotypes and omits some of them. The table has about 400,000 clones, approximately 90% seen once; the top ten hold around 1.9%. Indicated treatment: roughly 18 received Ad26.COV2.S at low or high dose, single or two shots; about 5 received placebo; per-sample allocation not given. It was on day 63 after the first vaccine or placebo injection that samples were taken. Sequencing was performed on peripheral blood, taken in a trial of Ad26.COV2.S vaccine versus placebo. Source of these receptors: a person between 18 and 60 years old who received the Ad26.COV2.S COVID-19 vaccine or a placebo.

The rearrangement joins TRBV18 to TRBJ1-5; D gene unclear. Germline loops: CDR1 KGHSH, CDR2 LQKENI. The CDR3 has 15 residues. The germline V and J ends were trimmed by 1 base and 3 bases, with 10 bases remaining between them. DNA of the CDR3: TGTGCCAGCTCACCACTAGGTCAGCTCAATCAGCCCCAGCATTTT. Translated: CASSPLGQLNQPQHF.

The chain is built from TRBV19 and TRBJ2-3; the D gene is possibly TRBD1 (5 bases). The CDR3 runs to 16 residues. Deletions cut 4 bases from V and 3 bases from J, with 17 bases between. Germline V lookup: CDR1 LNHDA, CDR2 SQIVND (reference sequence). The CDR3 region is CASSTAGHRSTDTQYF. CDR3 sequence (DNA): TGTGCCAGTAGTACCGCCGGACACCGCTCTACAGATACGCAGTATTTT.

The CDR3 DNA reads as TGTGCCAGCAGTTTATCCTCCGGGACAGGGGGTGGAAACACCATATATTTT. This sequence encodes CASSLSSGTGGGNTIYF. The gene calls are TRBV28 and TRBJ1-3; 11 bases are a match to TRBD1. This CDR3 has 17 residues. The V gene end was trimmed by 1 base and the J gene end by 3 bases; junction bases not matched to a gene: 5. The germline V gene encodes CDR1 MDHEN and CDR2 SYDVKM.

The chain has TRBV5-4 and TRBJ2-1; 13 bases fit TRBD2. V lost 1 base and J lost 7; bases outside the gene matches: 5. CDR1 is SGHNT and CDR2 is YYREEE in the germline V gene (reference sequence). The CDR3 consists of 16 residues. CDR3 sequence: CASSLQGLAGVNEQFF. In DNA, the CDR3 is TGTGCCAGCAGCTTGCAAGGACTAGCGGGAGTTAATGAGCAGTTCTTC.

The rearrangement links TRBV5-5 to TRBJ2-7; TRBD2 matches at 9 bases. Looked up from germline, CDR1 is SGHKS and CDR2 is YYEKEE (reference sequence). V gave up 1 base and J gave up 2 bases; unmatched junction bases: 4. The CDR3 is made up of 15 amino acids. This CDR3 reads CASSLQSGRTYEQYF. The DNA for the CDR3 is TGTGCCAGCAGCTTGCAAAGCGGGAGGACCTACGAGCAGTACTTC.

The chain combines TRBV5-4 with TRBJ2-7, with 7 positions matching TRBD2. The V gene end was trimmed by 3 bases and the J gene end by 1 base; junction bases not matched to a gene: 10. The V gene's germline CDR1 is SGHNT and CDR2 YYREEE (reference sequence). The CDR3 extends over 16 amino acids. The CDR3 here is CASSWGLAGESYEQYF. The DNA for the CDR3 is TGTGCCAGCAGCTGGGGGTTGGCGGGAGAGTCCTACGAGCAGTACTTC.

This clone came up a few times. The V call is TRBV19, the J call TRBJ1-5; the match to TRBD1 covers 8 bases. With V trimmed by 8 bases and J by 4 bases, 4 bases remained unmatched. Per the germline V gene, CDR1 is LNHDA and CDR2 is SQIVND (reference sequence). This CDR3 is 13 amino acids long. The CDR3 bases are TGTGCCAGTGGTACAGGGGGGAATCAGCCCCAGCATTTT. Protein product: CASGTGGNQPQHF.

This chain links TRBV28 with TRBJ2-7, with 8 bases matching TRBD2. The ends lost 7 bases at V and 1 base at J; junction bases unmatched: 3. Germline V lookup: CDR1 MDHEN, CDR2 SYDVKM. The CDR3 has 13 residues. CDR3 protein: CASTGGVSYEQYF. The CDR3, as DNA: TGTGCCAGCACCGGGGGGGTGTCCTACGAGCAGTACTTC.

The CDR3: CASKDVNYNEQFF. The CDR3 DNA reads TGTGCCAGTAAGGACGTAAACTACAATGAGCAGTTCTTC. V gene TRBV19 combines with J gene TRBJ2-1; no reliable D call. From germline, CDR1 is LNHDA and CDR2 SQIVND (reference sequence). The CDR3 is 13 amino acids. Trimming cost V 7 bases and J 3 bases, with 10 bases left between them.

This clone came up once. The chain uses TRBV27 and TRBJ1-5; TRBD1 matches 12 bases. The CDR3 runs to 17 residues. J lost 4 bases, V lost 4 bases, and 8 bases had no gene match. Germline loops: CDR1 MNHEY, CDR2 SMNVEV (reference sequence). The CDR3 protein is CASSSRDRGHFNQPQHF. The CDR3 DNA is TGTGCCAGCAGTTCTCGGGACAGGGGGCATTTTAATCAGCCCCAGCATTTT.

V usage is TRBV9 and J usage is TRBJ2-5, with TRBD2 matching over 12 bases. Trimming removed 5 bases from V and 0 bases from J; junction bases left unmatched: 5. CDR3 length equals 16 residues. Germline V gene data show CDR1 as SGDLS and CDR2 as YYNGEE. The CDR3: CASSGTSGLYQETQYF. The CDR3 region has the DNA TGTGCCAGCAGTGGGACTAGCGGGCTCTACCAAGAGACCCAGTACTTC.

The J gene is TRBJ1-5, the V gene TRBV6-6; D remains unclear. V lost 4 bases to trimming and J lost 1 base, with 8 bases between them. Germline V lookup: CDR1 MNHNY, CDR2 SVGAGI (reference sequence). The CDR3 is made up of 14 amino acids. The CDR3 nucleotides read TGTGCCAGCAGTTTTCGGGAAAGCAATCAGCCCCAGCATTTT. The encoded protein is CASSFRESNQPQHF.

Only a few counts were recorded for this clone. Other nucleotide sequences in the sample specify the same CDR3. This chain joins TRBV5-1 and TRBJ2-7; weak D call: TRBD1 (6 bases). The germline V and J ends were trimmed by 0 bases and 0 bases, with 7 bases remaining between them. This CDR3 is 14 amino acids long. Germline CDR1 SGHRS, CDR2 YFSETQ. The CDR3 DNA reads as TGCGCCAGCAGCTTGGGGGGGCTCTCCTACGAGCAGTACTTC. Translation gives CASSLGGLSYEQYF.

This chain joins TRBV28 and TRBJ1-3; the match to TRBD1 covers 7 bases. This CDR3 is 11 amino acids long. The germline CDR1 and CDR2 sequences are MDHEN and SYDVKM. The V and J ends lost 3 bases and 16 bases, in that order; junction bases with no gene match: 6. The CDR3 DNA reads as TGTGCCAGCAGTTTTTTCGGACAGGCTTATTTT. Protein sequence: CASSFFGQAYF.

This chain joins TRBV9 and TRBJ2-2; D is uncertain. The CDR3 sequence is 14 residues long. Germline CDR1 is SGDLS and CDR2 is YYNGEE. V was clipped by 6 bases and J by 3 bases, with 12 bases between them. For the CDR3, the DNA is TGTGCCAGCACGCAGTTTGGGGACACCGGGGAGCTGTTTTTT. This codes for CASTQFGDTGELFF.

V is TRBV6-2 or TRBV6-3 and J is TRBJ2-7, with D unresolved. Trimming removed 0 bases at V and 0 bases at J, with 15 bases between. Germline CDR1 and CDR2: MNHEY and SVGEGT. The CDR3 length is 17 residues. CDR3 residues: CASSYSFARSSSYEQYF. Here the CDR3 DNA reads TGTGCCAGCAGTTACTCTTTCGCTCGTTCGAGCTCCTACGAGCAGTACTTC.

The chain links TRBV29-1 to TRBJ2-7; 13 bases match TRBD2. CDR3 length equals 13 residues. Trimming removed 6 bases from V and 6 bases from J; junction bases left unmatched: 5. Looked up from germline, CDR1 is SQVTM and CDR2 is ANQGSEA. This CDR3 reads CSVGLAGDGEQYF. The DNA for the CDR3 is TGCAGCGTCGGACTAGCGGGAGATGGCGAGCAGTACTTC.

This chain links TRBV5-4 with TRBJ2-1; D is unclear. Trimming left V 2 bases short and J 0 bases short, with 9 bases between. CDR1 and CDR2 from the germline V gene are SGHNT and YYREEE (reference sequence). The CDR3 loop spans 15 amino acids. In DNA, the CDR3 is TGTGCCAGCAGCTTTGGGCGGAGCTCCTACAATGAGCAGTTCTTC. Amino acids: CASSFGRSSYNEQFF.

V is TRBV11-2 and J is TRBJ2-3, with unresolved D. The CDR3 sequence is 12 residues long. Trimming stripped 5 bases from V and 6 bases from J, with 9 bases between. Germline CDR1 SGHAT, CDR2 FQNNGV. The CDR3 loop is CASSPSVDTQYF. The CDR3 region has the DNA TGTGCCAGCAGCCCGTCCGTGGATACGCAGTATTTT.